The 18 T cell receptor beta chains listed next were all sequenced from one sample in a study of T-cell reconstitution after alpha-beta-depleted transplantation in children. Unique molecular identifiers tagged the TCRbeta library. A single record per CDR3 protein comes from TCRdb applying MiXCR to the PCR reads. The sample includes more than 200,000 distinct CDR3 sequences, roughly 24% of them seen just once. The sample was PBMCs, taken before TCRalphabeta/CD19-depleted stem cell transplant. The receptor set was obtained from a girl aged 2-9 years with Fanconi anemia, due to receive a stem cell transplant.

This clonotype was observed at least ten times. V usage is TRBV5-1 and J usage is TRBJ2-1, with D perhaps TRBD1 or TRBD2 (5 bases each). The CDR3 extends over 14 amino acids. The germline V and J ends were trimmed by 4 bases and 9 bases, with 17 bases remaining between them. Germline assignment: CDR1 SGHRS and CDR2 YFSETQ. CDR3: CASSPGTRGAEQFF. CDR3 coding DNA: TGCGCCAGCAGCCCGGGGACGAGAGGCGCTGAGCAGTTCTTC.

The rearrangement joins TRBV4-1 to TRBJ2-2; a weak D match, TRBD1 (6 bases). There are 14 residues in the CDR3. CDR1 is MGHRA and CDR2 is YSYEKL in the germline V gene. V lost 0 bases and J 6 bases, leaving 8 bases between the germline ends. The CDR3 spells CASSQDRGAGELFF. CDR3 DNA sequence: TGCGCCAGCAGCCAAGACAGGGGTGCCGGGGAGCTGTTTTTT.

This clonotype has a count of ten or more. The chain uses TRBV7-2 and TRBJ1-5, with D possibly TRBD1 on 5 matching bases. Per the germline V gene, CDR1 is SGHTA and CDR2 is FQGNSA. Trimming cost V 2 bases and J 2 bases, with 7 bases left between them. CDR3 size: 14 residues. CDR3 region: CASSLSGGNQPQHF. Written as DNA, the CDR3 is TGTGCCAGCAGCTTATCGGGGGGCAATCAGCCCCAGCATTTT.

Only a few counts were recorded for this clonotype. This chain links TRBV21-1 with TRBJ2-1; the table assigns TRBD2, which was not confirmed against the DNA. TRBV21-1 is flagged as a pseudogene. The CDR3 sequence is 19 residues long. The CDR3 is CASSKKRKVLAGDTGEQFF. CDR3 in DNA: TGTGCCAGCAGCAAAAAAAGGAAAGTACTAGCGGGAGATACTGGTGAGCAGTTCTTC.

This chain joins TRBV10-1 and TRBJ2-1, with 8 positions matching TRBD1. The germline CDR1 and CDR2 sequences are WNHNN and SYGVQD (reference sequence). The CDR3 has 15 residues. V was pared by 4 bases and J by 6 bases, with 8 bases of the junction left unmatched. The DNA for the CDR3 is TGCGCCAGCAGTGTTACCGGGACAGGTTTCAATGAGCAGTTCTTC. Translation gives CASSVTGTGFNEQFF.

The chain couples TRBV11-2 to TRBJ2-7, with unresolved D. CDR1 and CDR2 (germline): SGHAT, FQNNGV. The CDR3 has 13 residues. V lost 5 bases and J lost 1, with 9 bases in between. The CDR3 protein is CASSRTKSYEQYF. CDR3 in DNA: TGTGCCAGCAGCCGGACCAAGTCCTACGAGCAGTACTTC.

This clonotype was observed a handful of times. The genes are TRBV6-1 and TRBJ2-1, with a possible D match to TRBD2 (5 bases). The CDR3 is 14 amino acids. V lost 8 bases to trimming and J lost 5 bases, with 16 bases between them. Germline CDR1 and CDR2: MNHNS and SASEGT. The CDR3 sequence: CASVAGYADNEQFF. The CDR3 DNA follows: TGTGCCAGCGTGGCGGGCTATGCGGACAATGAGCAGTTCTTC.

This clonotype was found many times. The J gene is TRBJ1-3, the V gene TRBV30; D is undetermined. V shed 0 bases and J shed 2 bases, with 5 bases lying between them. The CDR3 has 13 amino acids. Per germline, CDR1 GTSNPN and CDR2 SVGIG (reference sequence). This CDR3 is CAWSVSAGNTIYF. In DNA form, the CDR3 reads TGTGCCTGGAGTGTATCGGCTGGAAACACCATATATTTT.

The chain links TRBV4-2 to TRBJ2-1; D unresolved. The V end was cut by 0 bases, the J end by 1 base, with 13 bases between. CDR3 length equals 17 residues. CDR1 LGHNA and CDR2 YNFKEQ come from the germline V gene. CDR3 sequence (DNA): TGTGCCAGCAGCCAAGATAGGACGAGGTTATCCTACAATGAGCAGTTCTTC. Translating gives CASSQDRTRLSYNEQFF.

This clonotype was seen a handful of times. The chain is built from TRBV7-3 and TRBJ2-1; TRBD2 aligns across 8 bases. The junction had 8 bases not matched to a gene; V was cut back by 2 bases and J by 5 bases. Germline CDR1 reads SGHTA; CDR2 reads FQGTGA. The CDR3 loop spans 16 amino acids. The CDR3 DNA is TGTGCCAGCAGCTTACGTCCGGGAGGGCCGGACAATGAGCAGTTCTTC. As protein: CASSLRPGGPDNEQFF.

This clonotype appeared a few times. This chain uses TRBV20-1 with TRBJ1-3, with D possibly being TRBD1 (5 bases). CDR1 and CDR2 (germline): DFQATT, SNEGSKA (reference sequence). Between the trimmed V and J ends, which lost 0 bases and 8 bases, there was a span of 17 bases. This CDR3 has 15 residues. In nucleotides, the CDR3 is TGCAGTGCTAGAGATTTCCGGGGCCGGCTGGACACCATATATTTT. Residues: CSARDFRGRLDTIYF.

This clonotype was counted many times. V usage is TRBV28 and J usage is TRBJ2-1; D remains ambiguous. The ends were cut back, 5 bases at V and 3 bases at J, with 14 bases in the middle. CDR1 and CDR2 (germline): MDHEN, SYDVKM. CDR3 size: 15 residues. The CDR3 spells CASSHSPTVYNEQFF. DNA for the CDR3: TGTGCCAGCAGTCATAGCCCCACTGTCTACAATGAGCAGTTCTTC.

This clonotype was counted only a few times. The V and J genes are TRBV25-1 and TRBJ2-1, with 9 bases lining up with TRBD2. V lost 2 bases and J lost 9; bases outside the gene matches: 14. CDR3 length: 17 residues. The germline gives CDR1 MGHDK, CDR2 SYGVNS. The CDR3 DNA reads TGTGCCAGCAGTGAACGGCGGGGGGGCTTGAAAGTTGGTGAGCAGTTCTTC. Translating gives CASSERRGGLKVGEQFF. The whole variable domain, filled in from reference TRBV25-1 and TRBJ2-1, reads EADIYQTPRYLVIGTGKKITLECSQTMGHDKMYWYQQDPGMELHLIHYSYGVNSTEKGDLSSESTVSRIRTEHFPLTLESARPSHTSQYLCASSERRGGLKVGEQFFGPGTRLTVL.

The chain is built from TRBV4-2 and TRBJ2-3; D call uncertain. This CDR3 region has 18 residues. V lost 4 bases and J lost 2, with 22 bases in between. Looked up from germline, CDR1 is LGHNA and CDR2 is YNFKEQ. For the CDR3, the DNA is TGTGCCAGCAGCCCAGACTCGTTGACGCTCGGCACCACAGATACGCAGTATTTT. Protein product: CASSPDSLTLGTTDTQYF.

The rearrangement joins TRBV5-1 to TRBJ2-7; no reliable D call. The CDR3 has 16 amino acids. Germline values: CDR1 SGHRS, CDR2 YFSETQ. The V and J ends lost 0 bases and 4 bases respectively, with 17 bases between them. In DNA, the CDR3 is TGCGCCAGCAGCTTGGGGAGAGTCGAAAGGGTATACGAGCAGTACTTC. Amino acid sequence: CASSLGRVERVYEQYF.

This clonotype was counted at least ten times. The gene calls are TRBV29-1 and TRBJ2-1; D unclear. CDR1 is SQVTM and CDR2 is ANQGSEA in the germline V gene. The CDR3 has 14 residues. Trimming cost V 4 bases and J 0 bases, with 10 bases left between them. In nucleotides, the CDR3 is TGCAGCGTTGCAAGGAGAAGCTCCTACAATGAGCAGTTCTTC. This encodes CSVARRSSYNEQFF.

This clonotype was recorded at least ten times. The chain couples TRBV5-1 to TRBJ2-1; the D gene could be TRBD1 or TRBD2 (5 bases each). Trimming stripped 5 bases from V and 9 bases from J, with 9 bases between. Looked up from germline, CDR1 is SGHRS and CDR2 is YFSETQ. The CDR3 has 11 amino acids. CDR3 region: CASRRGAEQFF. CDR3 nucleotide sequence: TGCGCCAGCAGACGAGGGGCTGAGCAGTTCTTC.

The rearrangement links TRBV20-1 to TRBJ2-7, with D possibly matching TRBD2 (5 bases). Per the germline V gene, CDR1 is DFQATT and CDR2 is SNEGSKA (reference sequence). CDR3 size: 16 residues. V was shortened by 3 bases and J by 2 bases, with 20 bases between the two germline ends. The CDR3 DNA reads TGCAGTGCTAGGCCCTCGGCGGGCTACGCGACCTACGAGCAGTACTTC. Protein: CSARPSAGYATYEQYF.